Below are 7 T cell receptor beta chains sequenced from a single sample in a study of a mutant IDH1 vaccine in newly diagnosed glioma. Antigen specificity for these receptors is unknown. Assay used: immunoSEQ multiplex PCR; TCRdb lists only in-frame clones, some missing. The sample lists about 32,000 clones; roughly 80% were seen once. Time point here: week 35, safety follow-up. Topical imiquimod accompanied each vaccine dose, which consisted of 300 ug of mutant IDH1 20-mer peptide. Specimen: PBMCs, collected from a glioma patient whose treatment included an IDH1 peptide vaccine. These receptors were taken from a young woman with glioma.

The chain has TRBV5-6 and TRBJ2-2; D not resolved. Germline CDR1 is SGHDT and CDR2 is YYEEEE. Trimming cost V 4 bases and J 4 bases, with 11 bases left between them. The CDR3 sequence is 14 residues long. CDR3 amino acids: CASSPLLVTGELFF. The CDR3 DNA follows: TGTGCCAGCAGCCCACTCTTAGTCACCGGGGAGCTGTTTTTT.

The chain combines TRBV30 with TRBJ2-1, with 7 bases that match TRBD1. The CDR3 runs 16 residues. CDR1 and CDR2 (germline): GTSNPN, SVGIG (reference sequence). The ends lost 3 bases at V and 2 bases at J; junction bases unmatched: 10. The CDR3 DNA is TGTGCCTGGAGGTTACCCGGGACAGCCACCTACAATGAGCAGTTCTTC. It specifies CAWRLPGTATYNEQFF.

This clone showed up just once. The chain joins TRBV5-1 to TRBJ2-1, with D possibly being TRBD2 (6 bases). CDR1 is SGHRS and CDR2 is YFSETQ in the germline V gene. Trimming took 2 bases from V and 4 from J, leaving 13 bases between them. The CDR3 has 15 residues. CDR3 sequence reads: CASSFSGTSYNEQFF. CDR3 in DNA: TGCGCCAGCAGCTTCTCCGGGACTTCGTACAATGAGCAGTTCTTC.

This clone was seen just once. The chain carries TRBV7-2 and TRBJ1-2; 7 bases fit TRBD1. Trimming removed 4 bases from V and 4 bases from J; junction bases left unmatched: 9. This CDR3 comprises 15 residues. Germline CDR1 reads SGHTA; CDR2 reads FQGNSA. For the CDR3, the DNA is TGTGCCAGCAGCTGGGGACAGCCTCTACCCTATGGCTACACCTTC. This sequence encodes CASSWGQPLPYGYTF.

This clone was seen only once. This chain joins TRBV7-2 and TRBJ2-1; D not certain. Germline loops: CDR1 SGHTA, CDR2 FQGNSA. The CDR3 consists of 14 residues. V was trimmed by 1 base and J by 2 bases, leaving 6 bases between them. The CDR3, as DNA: TGTGCCAGCAGCTTAGACCCCACCTACAATGAGCAGTTCTTC. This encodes CASSLDPTYNEQFF.

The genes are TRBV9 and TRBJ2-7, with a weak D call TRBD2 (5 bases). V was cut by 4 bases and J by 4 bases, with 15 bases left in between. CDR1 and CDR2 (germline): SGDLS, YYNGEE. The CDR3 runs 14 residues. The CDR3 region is CASSPGLQEYEQYF. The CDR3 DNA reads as TGTGCCAGCAGCCCCGGACTGCAGGAGTACGAGCAGTACTTC.

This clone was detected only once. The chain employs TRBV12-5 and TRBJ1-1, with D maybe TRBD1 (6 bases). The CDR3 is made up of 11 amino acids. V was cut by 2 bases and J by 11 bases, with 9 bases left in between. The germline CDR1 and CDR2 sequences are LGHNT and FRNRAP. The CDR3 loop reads CASGLQGIAFF. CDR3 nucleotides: TGTGCTAGTGGTTTGCAGGGGATCGCTTTCTTT.